Given below is one TCR delta chain in context. The target of this receptor is not known. No much larger clone exists at a distance of one base, and base qualities are not known. The data stem from a study of Vδ1+ human thymocytes (dated by TCRdb to the late 2010s). A note on the overall study: mRNA-level TRG and TRD CDR3 repertoires of highly purified Vdelta1+ thymocytes from young children were characterised as a data resource. The multiplex-based CDR3 amplicon strategy had previously been validated against 5'RACE-based CDR3 amplicon generation methods. The investigation overall reported the following: Numerous TRG clonotypes were shared among donors (up to roughly 6.9x10^3), while TRD repertoires were essentially private (a maximum of about 120 shared). The use of highly purified populations and single-cell validation was advised by the authors, since misinterpretation of bulk repertoire data could be caused by unexpected Vdelta2 sequences. Despite high sort purity, 15% to 25% of thymic TRD sequences were Vdelta2 (and few Vdelta3), unlike peripheral blood Vdelta1+ controls. Donors did not cluster by age or sex, so the analyses were not stratified by age or sex. Thymic TRG and TRD repertoires appeared highly polyclonal with Gaussian CDR3 length distributions, unlike oligoclonal peripheral blood repertoires.

RNA was isolated using the RNeasy mini kit, and reverse transcription was performed with Superscript III. CDR3 amplicons were generated by multiplex PCR with pooled V-gene forward primers and a constant-region reverse primer carrying Illumina adaptor overhangs. After gel purification, amplicons were indexed with Nextera index primers over approximately 8 extra PCR cycles and were then purified with AMPure XP beads. Sequencing of the libraries was done on an Illumina MiSeq using paired-end 250 bp reads, dual indexing and a roughly 18% PhiX spike-in. The study's processing was this. FastQC was used to quality check the reads, while ea-utils fastq-join merged the TRG read pairs. IMGT/HighV-QUEST was used to annotate the sequences, only productive sequences with an unambiguous V-gene assignment were kept, and clonotypes were defined as sequences sharing an identical CDR3 sequence. Downstream analysis used VDJtools 1.1.1, tcR 2.2.3, Treemap and vegan Shannon diversity in R 3.4.4. Public reads were reanalyzed in TCRdb with CATT, and rows carrying the same DNA were merged afterwards. TCRdb, rather than the study authors, made the V and J calls. The sample table lists around 20,000 delta-chain clones, over 7% of them with a count of one. Over 0.75% of the sample is held by the ten biggest clonotypes.

Based on the germline V gene, the CDR1 and CDR2 sequences are TSWWSYY and QGS. The cysteine opens and the phenylalanine closes a CDR3 of 23 amino acids. The only DNA kept is the CDR3, 69 bases in frame from the first base. The germline ends are 36 bases apart after V is trimmed by 4 bases and J by 0 bases. Thymic samples were depleted of alphabeta T cells, then CD3+ TCRVdelta1+ TCRVdelta2- thymocytes were FACS-sorted. The purity of the sorted Vdelta1+ thymocytes was between about 96% and 99.6%. The thymic specimens were obtained from several paediatric patients, aged about 5 days to 17 months, who were having corrective cardiac surgery. The thymic tissue was dispersed, and mononuclear cells were isolated using a Histopaque-1077 density gradient. The staining antibodies were anti-TCRVdelta1 clone TS8.2, anti-TCRVdelta2 clone B6, anti-CD3 clone HIT3a and anti-TCRalphabeta clone IP26.

The sample comprised Vdelta1+ gamma-delta thymocytes from the thymus. Taken with the paper, the label for cell subset or site translates to: FACS-sorted CD3+ TCRalphabeta- TCRVdelta1+ TCRVdelta2- thymocytes. The rearranged chain carries TRDV1 and TRDJ1, and possibly TRDD3, on 5 matching bases. The source of this sequence is a child less than two years old who had congenital heart surgery. CDR3 region: CALGAFKQKRGAPKEDNTDKLIF. The DNA sequence reads TGTGCTCTTGGGGCATTCAAACAAAAAAGGGGAGCACCGAAAGAGGATAACACCGATAAACTCATCTTT.